This is a list of T cell receptor beta chains from one sample in a study of shared T cell receptors in the human thymus. Profiled with immunoSEQ multiplex PCR; TCRdb holds only in-frame clones, not every one. The data show roughly 660,000 clones, roughly 90% seen once. These sequences were also reported in another study, on human thymus T cells.

Sequencing input: thymocytes. The receptors here all came from a boy in the first two years of life with a congenital heart defect. Both conserved end residues are part of each CDR3. Fields, in order: V gene, clone size, J gene, D gene, CDR3 DNA, CDR3 protein. D genes are given only for firm matches. The size field is filled for only some rows; it gives once, few, many or a size class.

TRBV27	.	TRBJ2-7	.	TGTGCCAGCAGTTTGAGGCAGGGGGGCTACGAGCAGTACTTC	CASSLRQGGYEQYF
TRBV4-1	.	TRBJ2-7	TRBD2	TGCGCCAGCAGCCAAGGGTCGGGGGCGCGGGGTAGCGGGGTATGCTACGAGCAGTACTTC	CASSQGSGARGSGVCYEQYF
TRBV28	.	TRBJ1-2	.	TGTGCCAGCAGTTTCCAAACCGACACCCATGGCTACACCTTC	CASSFQTDTHGYTF
TRBV28	.	TRBJ1-5	.	TGTGCCAGCAGTTTCCACGGGCCGGGAGGACAGCCCCAGCATTTT	CASSFHGPGGQPQHF
TRBV27	.	TRBJ1-4	.	TGTGCCAGCACCTCCCTGGCAGGGCCTCCCCCAACTAATGAAAAACTGTTTTTT	CASTSLAGPPPTNEKLFF
TRBV9	.	TRBJ2-1	TRBD2	TGTGCCAGCAGCGTAGGTAGCGGGAAATCCTACAATGAGCAGTTCTTC	CASSVGSGKSYNEQFF
TRBV27	.	TRBJ2-2	.	TGTGCCAGCAGAGGACAGACCAACACCGGGGAGCTGTTTTTT	CASRGQTNTGELFF
TRBV27	.	TRBJ2-1	.	TGTGCCAGCAGAACGACTCGACAGCCGGGCTATGAGCAGTTCTTC	CASRTTRQPGYEQFF
TRBV5-6	.	TRBJ1-1	.	TGTGCCAGCAGCTTGGATAACAGGGAATCTGAAGCTTTCTTT	CASSLDNRESEAFF
TRBV9	.	TRBJ2-1	TRBD2	TGTGCCAGCAGCCCACTCCGGACTAGCGGGAGGGATTACAATGAGCAGTTCTTC	CASSPLRTSGRDYNEQFF
TRBV11-3	.	TRBJ2-1	.	TGTGCCAGCAGGCATGGGCCCGCCCAGGGGCAGTTCTTC	CASRHGPAQGQFF
TRBV9	once	TRBJ2-3	TRBD2	TGTGCCAGCAGCGCGTTGGCGGGAGTAGGGACAGATACGCAGTATTTT	CASSALAGVGTDTQYF
TRBV21-1	.	TRBJ2-3	.	TGTGCCAGCAGCAACTCCGACAGGGGGGACACAGATACGCAGTATTTT	CASSNSDRGDTDTQYF
TRBV27	.	TRBJ2-1	TRBD1	TGTGCCAGCAGGGAGGAGCGGCAGGGGGCCAATGAGCAGTTCTTC	CASREERQGANEQFF
TRBV4-3	.	TRBJ1-1	.	TGCGCCAGCAGCCGGAAAGACGGCGGGGGGCGAGGGGGATTGAACACTGAAGCTTTCTTT	CASSRKDGGGRGGLNTEAFF
TRBV30	.	TRBJ2-7	TRBD1	TGTGCCCAGCAAGGCAGGGGGCGCAACGAGCAGTACTTC	CAQQGRGRNEQYF
TRBV10-3	.	TRBJ2-7	TRBD2	TGTGCCATCAGTGTTGGGACTAGCGGGTATTCAGACGAGCAGTACTTC	CAISVGTSGYSDEQYF
TRBV16	.	TRBJ1-2	.	TGTGCCAGCAGCCTCCCGTCGGGTGGTGGCTACACCTTC	CASSLPSGGGYTF
TRBV28	.	TRBJ2-3	TRBD1	TGTGCCAGCAGTTTACGTTTGGACAGGGGGAGAGATACGCAGTATTTT	CASSLRLDRGRDTQYF
TRBV6-5	.	TRBJ1-2	TRBD1	TGTGCCAGCAGTTACTCGGCAGGGGGAGATGGCTACACCTTC	CASSYSAGGDGYTF
TRBV6-1	.	TRBJ2-7	.	TGTGCCAGCAGACAGGTTGGCGAGCAGTACTTC	CASRQVGEQYF
TRBV4-3	.	TRBJ2-1	TRBD2	TGCGCCAGCAGCCACTCGGGACTAGCGGGAAACAATGAGCAGTTCTTC	CASSHSGLAGNNEQFF
TRBV4-2	.	TRBJ2-5	.	TGTGCCAGCAGCCAAGCAGGTGGTGGTGGGAGGCCCGATTTCGAGACCCAGTACTTC	CASSQAGGGGRPDFETQYF
TRBV19	.	TRBJ1-1	.	TGTGCCAGTAGTTCACCGACAGGACTGAACACTGAAGCTTTCTTT	CASSSPTGLNTEAFF
TRBV10-1	.	TRBJ2-7	.	TGCGCCAGAGAAGGGACTTCCTACGAGCAGTACTTC	CAREGTSYEQYF
TRBV30	once	TRBJ2-1	TRBD2	TGTGCCTGGAATGAGGGAGGGCCGCATGAGCAGTTCTTC	CAWNEGGPHEQFF
TRBV7-2	.	TRBJ1-2	.	TGTGCCAGCAGCTTAGGGGGTCGGGGACACCACACGGGCTACACCTTC	CASSLGGRGHHTGYTF
TRBV30	.	TRBJ2-3	TRBD2	TGTGCCTGGAGTGTCTCACTAGCGGACCACACAGATACGCAGTATTTT	CAWSVSLADHTDTQYF
TRBV6-1	few	TRBJ2-7	.	TGTGCCAGCAGTGAAGCCCTTTTGGGAGGGGGGGCCTACGAGCAGTACTTC	CASSEALLGGGAYEQYF
TRBV27	.	TRBJ2-4	TRBD2	TGTGCCAGCAGTTTGGGACTAGCGGGGCTAAACATTCAGTACTTC	CASSLGLAGLNIQYF
TRBV27	.	TRBJ2-7	TRBD2	TGTGCCAGCAGTTCACAACCGCCAGTGGGGGAGGGCGAGCAGTACTTC	CASSSQPPVGEGEQYF
TRBV19	.	TRBJ1-5	.	TGTGCCAGCCCTAGGGAGGGGCCTTATAGCAATCAGCCCCAGCATTTT	CASPREGPYSNQPQHF
TRBV4-3	.	TRBJ1-1	TRBD1	TGCGCCAGCAGCCGGTACAGGGGACAGGGGTGCACTGAAGCTTTCTTT	CASSRYRGQGCTEAFF